This TCR beta chain comes out of a study of T cell repertoires in cytomegalovirus infection (dated by TCRdb to about 2019). For the study in its entirety: The HLA type of each donor mattered for the analysis, because public TCR beta signatures pointed to carriage of CMV infection along with the matching HLA type. The full study reports these points: The ex vivo response was dominated by HLA-C-restricted CMV-specific TCR beta clonotypes, and the single most frequent clonotype in two of eight donors was supplied by these HLA-C-restricted clonotypes. In both this cohort and an independent cohort of some 370 donors, the cumulative frequency of public TCR beta family members distinguished carriers of CMV infection plus the relevant HLA type.

The CDR3, cysteine through phenylalanine, is 15 amino acids long. The sequence is cut down to CDR3 DNA, 45 bases in frame from base 1. V drops 6 bases and J drops 0 bases, leaving 12 bases in between. CDR1 is given as MNHEY and CDR2 as SVGAGI, both from the germline V gene. Instrument used: Illumina HiSeq 1500. The raw public reads went through TCRdb reprocessing: fastp at Q25, MiXCR clone calling, in-frame beta chains kept. Identical CDR3 proteins give one entry, which carries the most common genes and DNA. The sample table records under 600,000 distinct CDR3 sequences; approximately 15% of these occur just once. Roughly a quarter of the sample goes to the ten largest clones. With regard to this clonotype: Which antigen it targets is not known. Per-base quality was not reported, and no clone a single base away is much larger than it.

The sequencing input was CD8+ T cells from PBMCs. This sequence originates from a human donor in good health (CMV status not recorded). Some clones in this sample may be carry-over from other donors' samples. This chain is built from TRBV6-5 and TRBJ1-5; a tentative D match to TRBD1 spans 5 bases. In nucleotides, the sequence is TGTGCCAGCAGGGGCCAGGGTGATAGCAATCAGCCCCAGCATTTT. It translates as CASRGQGDSNQPQHF.